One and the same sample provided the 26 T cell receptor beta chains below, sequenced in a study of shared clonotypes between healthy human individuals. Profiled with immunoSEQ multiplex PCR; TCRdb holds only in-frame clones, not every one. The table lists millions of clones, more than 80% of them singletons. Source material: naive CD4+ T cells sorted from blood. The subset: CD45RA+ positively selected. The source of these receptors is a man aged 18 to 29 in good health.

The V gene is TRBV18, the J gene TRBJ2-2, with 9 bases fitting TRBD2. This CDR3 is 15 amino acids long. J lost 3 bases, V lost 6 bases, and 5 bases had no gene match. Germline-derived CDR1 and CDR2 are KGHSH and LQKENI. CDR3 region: CASSWQRGDTGELFF. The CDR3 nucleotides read TGTGCCAGCTCGTGGCAGCGGGGGGACACCGGGGAGCTGTTTTTT. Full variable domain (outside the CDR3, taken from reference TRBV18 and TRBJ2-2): NAGVMQNPRHLVRRRGQEARLRCSPMKGHSHVYWYRQLPEEGLKFMVYLQKENIIDESGMPKERFSAEFPKEGPSILRIQQVVRGDSAAYFCASSWQRGDTGELFFGEGSRLTVL.

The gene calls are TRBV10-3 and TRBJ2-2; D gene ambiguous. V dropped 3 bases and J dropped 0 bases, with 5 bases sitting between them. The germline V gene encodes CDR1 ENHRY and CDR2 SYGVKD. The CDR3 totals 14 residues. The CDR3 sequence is CAISDVPNTGELFF. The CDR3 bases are TGTGCCATCAGTGATGTTCCGAACACCGGGGAGCTGTTTTTT.

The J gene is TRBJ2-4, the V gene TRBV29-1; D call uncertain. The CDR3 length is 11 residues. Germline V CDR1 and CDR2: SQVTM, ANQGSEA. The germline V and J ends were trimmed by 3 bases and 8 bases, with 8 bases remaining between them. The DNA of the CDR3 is TGCAGCGTTGAGGACCGCTACATTCAGTACTTC. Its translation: CSVEDRYIQYF.

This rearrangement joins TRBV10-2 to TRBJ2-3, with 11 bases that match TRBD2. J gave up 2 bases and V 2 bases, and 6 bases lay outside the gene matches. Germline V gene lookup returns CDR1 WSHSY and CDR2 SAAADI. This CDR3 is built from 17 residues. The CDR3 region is CASSERGLADSTDTQYF. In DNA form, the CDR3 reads TGCGCCAGCAGTGAGAGGGGACTAGCGGATTCCACAGATACGCAGTATTTT.

The CDR3 spells CASSSDPGGENTIYF. In DNA, the CDR3 is TGCGCCAGCAGCTCTGACCCGGGGGGTGAAAACACCATATATTTT. The V gene is TRBV5-1, the J gene TRBJ1-3; tentatively, D is TRBD1 (5 bases). This CDR3 has 15 residues. Germline V gene lookup returns CDR1 SGHRS and CDR2 YFSETQ. The V and J ends lost 3 bases and 6 bases respectively, with 16 bases between them.

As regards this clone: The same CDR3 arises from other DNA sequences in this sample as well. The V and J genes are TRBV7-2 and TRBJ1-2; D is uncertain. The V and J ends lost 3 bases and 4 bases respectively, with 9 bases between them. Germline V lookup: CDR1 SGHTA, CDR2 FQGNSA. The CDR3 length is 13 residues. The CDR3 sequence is CASSFRDGYGYTF. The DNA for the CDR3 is TGTGCCAGCAGCTTCCGCGATGGCTATGGCTACACCTTC.

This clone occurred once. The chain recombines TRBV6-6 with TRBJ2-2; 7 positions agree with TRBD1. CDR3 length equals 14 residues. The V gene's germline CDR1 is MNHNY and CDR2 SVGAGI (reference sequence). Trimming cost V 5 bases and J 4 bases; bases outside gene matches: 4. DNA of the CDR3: TGTGCCAGCAGTGCCGACAGGGTCACCGGGGAGCTGTTTTTT. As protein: CASSADRVTGELFF.

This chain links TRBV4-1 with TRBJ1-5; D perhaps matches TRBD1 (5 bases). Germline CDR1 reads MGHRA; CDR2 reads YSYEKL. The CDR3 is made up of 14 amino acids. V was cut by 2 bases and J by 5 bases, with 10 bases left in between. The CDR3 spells CASSQQGLDQPQHF. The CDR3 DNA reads TGCGCCAGCAGCCAACAGGGACTCGATCAGCCCCAGCATTTT.

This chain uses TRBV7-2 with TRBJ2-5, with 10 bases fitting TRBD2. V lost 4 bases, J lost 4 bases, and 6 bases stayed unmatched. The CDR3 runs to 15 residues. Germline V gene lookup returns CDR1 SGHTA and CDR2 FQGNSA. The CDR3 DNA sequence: TGTGCCAGCAGCTCAACTAGCGGGGCGGCAGAGACCCAGTACTTC. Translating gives CASSSTSGAAETQYF.

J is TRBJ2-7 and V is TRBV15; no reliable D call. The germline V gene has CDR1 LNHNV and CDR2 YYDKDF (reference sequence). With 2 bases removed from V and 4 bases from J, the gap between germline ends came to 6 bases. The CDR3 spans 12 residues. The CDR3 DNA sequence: TGTGCCACCAGCAGAAGAGCTTACGAGCAGTACTTC. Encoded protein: CATSRRAYEQYF. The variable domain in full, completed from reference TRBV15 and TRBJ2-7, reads DAMVIQNPRYQVTQFGKPVTLSCSQTLNHNVMYWYQQKSSQAPKLLFHYYDKDFNNEADTPDNFQSRRPNTSFCFLDIRSPGLGDTAMYLCATSRRAYEQYFGPGTRLTVT.

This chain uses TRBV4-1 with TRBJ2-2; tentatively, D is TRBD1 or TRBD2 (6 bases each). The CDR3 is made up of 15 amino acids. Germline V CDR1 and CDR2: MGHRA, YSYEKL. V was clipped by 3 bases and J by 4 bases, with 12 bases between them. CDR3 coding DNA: TGCGCCAGCAGCCACCCACAGGGAGGCACCGGGGAGCTGTTTTTT. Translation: CASSHPQGGTGELFF.

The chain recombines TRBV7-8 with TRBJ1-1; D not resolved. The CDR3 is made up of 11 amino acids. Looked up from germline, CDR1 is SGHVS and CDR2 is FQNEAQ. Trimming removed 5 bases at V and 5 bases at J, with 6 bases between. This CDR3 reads CASSPRTEAFF. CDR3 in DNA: TGTGCCAGCAGCCCCCGAACTGAAGCTTTCTTT.

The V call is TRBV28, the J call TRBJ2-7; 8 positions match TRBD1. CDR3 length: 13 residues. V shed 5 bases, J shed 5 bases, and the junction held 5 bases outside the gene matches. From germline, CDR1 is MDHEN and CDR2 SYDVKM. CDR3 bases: TGTGCCAGCAGTGCCGGACAGGGCCACGAGCAGTACTTC. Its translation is CASSAGQGHEQYF.

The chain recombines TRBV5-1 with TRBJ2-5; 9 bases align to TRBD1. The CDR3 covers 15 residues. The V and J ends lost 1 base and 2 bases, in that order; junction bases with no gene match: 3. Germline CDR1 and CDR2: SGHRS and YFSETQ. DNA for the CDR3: TGCGCCAGCAGCTTGAGGGACAGGGAACAAGAGACCCAGTACTTC. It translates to CASSLRDREQETQYF.

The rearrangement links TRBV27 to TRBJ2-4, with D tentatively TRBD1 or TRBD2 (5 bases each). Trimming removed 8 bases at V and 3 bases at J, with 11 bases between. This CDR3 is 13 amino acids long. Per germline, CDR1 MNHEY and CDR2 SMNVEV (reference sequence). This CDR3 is CASSRDVKNIQYF. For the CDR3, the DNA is TGTGCCAGCTCCCGGGACGTCAAAAACATTCAGTACTTC.

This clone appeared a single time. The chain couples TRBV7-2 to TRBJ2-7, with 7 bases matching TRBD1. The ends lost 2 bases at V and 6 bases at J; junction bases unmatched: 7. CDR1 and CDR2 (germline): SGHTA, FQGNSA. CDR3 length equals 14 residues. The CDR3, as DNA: TGTGCCAGCAGCTTATTCAAACAGGGGAGCGAGCAGTACTTC. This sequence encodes CASSLFKQGSEQYF.

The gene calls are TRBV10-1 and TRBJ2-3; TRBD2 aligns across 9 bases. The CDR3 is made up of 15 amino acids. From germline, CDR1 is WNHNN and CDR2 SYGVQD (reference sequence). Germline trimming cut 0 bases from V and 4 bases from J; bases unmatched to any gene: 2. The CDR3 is CASSESAGGADTQYF. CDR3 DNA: TGCGCCAGCAGTGAGTCTGCGGGGGGGGCAGATACGCAGTATTTT.

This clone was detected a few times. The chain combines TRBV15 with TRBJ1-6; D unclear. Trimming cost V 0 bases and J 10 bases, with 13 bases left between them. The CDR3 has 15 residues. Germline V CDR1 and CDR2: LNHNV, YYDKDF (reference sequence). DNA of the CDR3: TGTGCCACCAGCAGAGAGCTGAGTGGAGGATCACCCCTCCACTTT. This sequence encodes CATSRELSGGSPLHF.

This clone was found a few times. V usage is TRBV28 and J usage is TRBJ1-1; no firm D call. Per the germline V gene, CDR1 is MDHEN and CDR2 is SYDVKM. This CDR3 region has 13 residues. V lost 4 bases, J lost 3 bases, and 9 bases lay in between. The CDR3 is CASSSWGYTEAFF. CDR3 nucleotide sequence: TGTGCCAGCAGTTCGTGGGGTTACACTGAAGCTTTCTTT. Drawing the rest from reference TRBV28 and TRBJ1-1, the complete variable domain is DVKVTQSSRYLVKRTGEKVFLECVQDMDHENMFWYRQDPGLGLRLIYFSYDVKMKEKGDIPEGYSVSREKKERFSLILESASTNQTSMYLCASSSWGYTEAFFGQGTRLTVV.

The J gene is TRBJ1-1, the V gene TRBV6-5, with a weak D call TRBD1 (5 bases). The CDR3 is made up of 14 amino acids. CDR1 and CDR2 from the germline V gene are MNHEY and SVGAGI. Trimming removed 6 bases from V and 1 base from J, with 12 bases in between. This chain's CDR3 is CASRYGAENTEAFF. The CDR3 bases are TGTGCCAGCAGGTACGGGGCAGAGAACACTGAAGCTTTCTTT.

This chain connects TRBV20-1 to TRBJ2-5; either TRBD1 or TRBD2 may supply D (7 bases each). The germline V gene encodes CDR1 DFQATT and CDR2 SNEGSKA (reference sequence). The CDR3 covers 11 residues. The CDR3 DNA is TGCAGCCCAGGGGGGGCAGAGACCCAGTACTTC. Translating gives CSPGGAETQYF.

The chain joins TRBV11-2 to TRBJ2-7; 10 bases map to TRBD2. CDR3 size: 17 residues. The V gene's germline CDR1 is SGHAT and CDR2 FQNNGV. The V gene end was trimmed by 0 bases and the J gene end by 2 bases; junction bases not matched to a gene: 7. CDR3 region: CASSLDASGSIPYEQYF. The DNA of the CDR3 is TGTGCCAGCAGCTTAGATGCTAGCGGGAGTATCCCCTACGAGCAGTACTTC.

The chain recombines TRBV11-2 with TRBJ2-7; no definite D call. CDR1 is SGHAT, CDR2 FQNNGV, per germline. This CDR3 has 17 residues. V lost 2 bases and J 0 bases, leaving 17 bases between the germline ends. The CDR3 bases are TGTGCCAGCAGCTTACACGGAGAGAGCGCCCACTCCTACGAGCAGTACTTC. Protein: CASSLHGESAHSYEQYF.

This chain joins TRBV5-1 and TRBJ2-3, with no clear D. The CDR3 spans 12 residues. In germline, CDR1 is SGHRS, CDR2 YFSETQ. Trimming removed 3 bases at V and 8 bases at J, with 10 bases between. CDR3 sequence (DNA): TGCGCCAGCAGCTCGGAGCCCTCTACGCAGTATTTT. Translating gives CASSSEPSTQYF.

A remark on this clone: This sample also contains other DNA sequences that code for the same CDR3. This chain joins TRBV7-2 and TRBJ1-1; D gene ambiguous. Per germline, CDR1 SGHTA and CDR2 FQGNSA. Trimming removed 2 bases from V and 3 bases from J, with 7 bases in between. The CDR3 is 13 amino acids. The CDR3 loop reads CASSLRGYTEAFF. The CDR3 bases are TGTGCCAGCAGCTTACGAGGTTACACTGAAGCTTTCTTT.

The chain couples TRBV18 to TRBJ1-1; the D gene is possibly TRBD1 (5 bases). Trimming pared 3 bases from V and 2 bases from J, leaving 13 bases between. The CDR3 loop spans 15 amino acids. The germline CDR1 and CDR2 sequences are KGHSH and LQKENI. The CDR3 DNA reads TGTGCCAGCTCACCTCAACTAGGGGCTAACACTGAAGCTTTCTTT. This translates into CASSPQLGANTEAFF.